Below are 26 T cell receptor beta chains sequenced from a single sample in a study of T cells after yellow fever vaccination. TCRdb re-called the 5' RACE reads with MiXCR, one entry per CDR3 protein. The sample carries 400,000 to 650,000 distinct CDR3 sequences, roughly a fifth recorded once. Sequencing was performed on PBMCs, taken less than 25 days after the first yellow fever vaccination. Receptors were obtained from a man aged 18-30 years who received the YFV17D yellow fever vaccine.

The chain joins TRBV7-2 to TRBJ1-5; D may be TRBD1 (6 bases). From germline, CDR1 is SGHTA and CDR2 FQGNSA. V gave up 5 bases and J gave up 6 bases, with 17 bases separating them. CDR3 length equals 15 residues. This CDR3 is CASSETGGRFQPQHF. In DNA form, the CDR3 reads TGTGCCAGCAGCGAGACCGGGGGGCGCTTTCAGCCCCAGCATTTT. Complete variable domain (other parts from reference TRBV7-2 and TRBJ1-5): GAGVSQSPSNKVTEKGKDVELRCDPISGHTALYWYRQSLGQGLEFLIYFQGNSAPDKSGLPSDRFSAERTGGSVSTLTIQRTQQEDSAVYLCASSETGGRFQPQHFGDGTRLSIL.

The V call is TRBV7-2, the J call TRBJ1-1, with TRBD1 as a possible D gene (6 bases). The germline V gene has CDR1 SGHTA and CDR2 FQGNSA. V was trimmed by 2 bases and J by 0 bases, leaving 13 bases between them. This CDR3 region has 16 residues. In DNA, the CDR3 is TGTGCCAGCAGCTTATTTACAGGGACCTTGAACACTGAAGCTTTCTTT. Amino acid sequence: CASSLFTGTLNTEAFF.

The J gene is TRBJ1-6, the V gene TRBV5-6; D perhaps matches TRBD1 (5 bases). The CDR3 runs 14 residues. Trimming took 5 bases from V and 13 from J, leaving 19 bases between them. Germline lookup yields CDR1 SGHDT and CDR2 YYEEEE. The CDR3 DNA is TGTGCCAGCAGTGACGGGACGGATTACTCGCCCCTCCACTTT. It codes for CASSDGTDYSPLHF.

This chain uses TRBV15 with TRBJ2-3; D ambiguous. Germline V gene sequence: CDR1 LNHNV, CDR2 YYDKDF (reference sequence). Trimming left V 1 base short and J 5 bases short, with 7 bases between. This CDR3 has 13 amino acids. CDR3 protein: CATSRVILDTQYF. The CDR3 nucleotides read TGTGCCACCAGCAGAGTTATTTTAGATACGCAGTATTTT.

The rearrangement uses TRBV6-1 and TRBJ2-7; 8 bases are a match to TRBD1. The germline CDR1 and CDR2 sequences are MNHNS and SASEGT. CDR3 length equals 16 residues. After removal of 5 bases from V and 2 bases from J, the junction contained 11 bases not matched to a gene. The CDR3 reads CASSPYGTGPTYEQYV. In DNA, the CDR3 is TGTGCCAGCAGTCCCTACGGGACAGGTCCTACCTACGAGCAGTACGTC.

This clonotype has a handful of counts. This sequence joins TRBV4-3 and TRBJ2-5; TRBD2 agrees at 9 bases. CDR1 is LGHNA and CDR2 is YSLEER in the germline V gene. V was clipped by 1 base and J by 5 bases; unmatched bases: 8. The CDR3 covers 16 residues. The CDR3 DNA reads TGCGCCAGCAGCCAAGGCGAGCGGGCGGGAGGGGAGACCCAGTACTTC. Amino acids: CASSQGERAGGETQYF.

The J gene is TRBJ2-3, the V gene TRBV4-1; D is tentatively TRBD1 or TRBD2 (6 bases each). Germline lookup yields CDR1 MGHRA and CDR2 YSYEKL. The CDR3 is 15 residues long. V lost 2 bases and J lost 6, with 15 bases in between. The DNA of the CDR3 is TGCGCCAGCAGCCAACTTACACGGGGGCGGGATACGCAGTATTTT. Translating it yields CASSQLTRGRDTQYF.

This clonotype was counted only a few times. V and J are TRBV3-1 and TRBJ2-7; 7 bases fit TRBD2. This CDR3 has 14 residues. Germline CDR1 and CDR2: LGHDT and YNNKEL (reference sequence). J lost 6 bases, V lost 2 bases, and 7 bases had no gene match. The CDR3 reads CASSQYPSSGEQYF. DNA for the CDR3: TGTGCCAGCAGCCAATACCCCTCTAGCGGCGAGCAGTACTTC.

As for this clonotype: A clone one base away is much larger, so this may be a read error. This chain's CDR3 is CASSSISGGASDTQYF. Here the CDR3 DNA reads TGTGCCAGCAGCTCTATTAGCGGGGGGGCCTCAGATACGCAGTATTTT. The V and J genes are TRBV5-6 and TRBJ2-3; TRBD2 agrees at 11 bases. The CDR3 is 16 amino acids. The germline V gene encodes CDR1 SGHDT and CDR2 YYEEEE. The V gene end was trimmed by 3 bases and the J gene end by 4 bases; junction bases not matched to a gene: 7.

The chain employs TRBV20-1 and TRBJ2-1; no firm D call. This CDR3 has 14 amino acids. Germline V lookup: CDR1 DFQATT, CDR2 SNEGSKA (reference sequence). Trimming removed 3 bases from V and 2 bases from J, with 11 bases in between. The CDR3 spells CSASPVGTYNEQFF. Here the CDR3 DNA reads TGCAGTGCTAGCCCCGTAGGAACCTACAATGAGCAGTTCTTC.

This clonotype was seen more than once but under ten times. V usage is TRBV5-1 and J usage is TRBJ2-7; unclear D gene. The germline gives CDR1 SGHRS, CDR2 YFSETQ. V was cut by 4 bases and J by 2 bases, with 16 bases left in between. This CDR3 is 15 amino acids long. Here the CDR3 reads CASSPTPSETYEQYF. CDR3 DNA sequence: TGCGCCAGCAGCCCGACACCCTCAGAGACCTACGAGCAGTACTTC.

This clonotype has at least ten counts. The gene calls are TRBV7-3 and TRBJ2-1; the match to TRBD2 covers 7 bases. The CDR3 contains 14 residues. J gave up 10 bases and V 4 bases, and 10 bases lay outside the gene matches. Germline-derived CDR1 and CDR2 are SGHTA and FQGTGA. DNA of the CDR3: TGTGCCAGCAGCTCCTCCCTGGGGGGGAGGGAGCAGTTCTTC. It encodes CASSSSLGGREQFF.

V usage is TRBV28 and J usage is TRBJ2-7, with TRBD1 matching 9 bases. CDR3 size: 14 residues. From germline, CDR1 is MDHEN and CDR2 SYDVKM. The DNA for the CDR3 is TGTGCCAGCAGTCCGGGACAGGGACCCTACGATCAGTACGTC. Its protein product is CASSPGQGPYDQYV.

Many counts were recorded for this clonotype. The rearrangement links TRBV18 to TRBJ1-1, with D unresolved. The germline CDR1 and CDR2 sequences are KGHSH and LQKENI. V was clipped by 1 base and J by 2 bases, with 8 bases between them. This CDR3 comprises 14 residues. The CDR3 bases are TGTGCCAGCTCACCACAGGGTAAAAACACTGAAGCTTTCTTT. Translation: CASSPQGKNTEAFF. The full variable domain, in which reference TRBV18 and TRBJ1-1 provide the parts outside the CDR3, is NAGVMQNPRHLVRRRGQEARLRCSPMKGHSHVYWYRQLPEEGLKFMVYLQKENIIDESGMPKERFSAEFPKEGPSILRIQQVVRGDSAAYFCASSPQGKNTEAFFGQGTRLTVV.

This clonotype was observed a few times. J is TRBJ2-7 and V is TRBV5-1; 7 nucleotides align to TRBD2. CDR3 size: 15 residues. Unmatched junction bases numbered 7, after V lost 2 bases and J lost 2 bases. Germline CDR1 is SGHRS and CDR2 is YFSETQ. This CDR3 reads CASSFRLGGTYEQYF. The CDR3, as DNA: TGCGCCAGCAGCTTTCGGCTGGGGGGGACCTACGAGCAGTACTTC.

This chain connects TRBV24-1 to TRBJ2-5; D is uncertain. Trimming removed 0 bases at V and 3 bases at J, with 4 bases between. CDR1 is KGHDR, CDR2 SFDVKD, per germline. The CDR3 runs to 13 residues. The DNA for the CDR3 is TGTGCCACCAGTGATTTGGCTGAAGAGACCCAGTACTTC. This codes for CATSDLAEETQYF.

This chain joins TRBV7-9 and TRBJ1-1; D not resolved. The CDR3 spans 11 residues. Trimming took 3 bases from V and 7 from J, leaving 6 bases between them. The germline CDR1 and CDR2 sequences are SEHNR and FQNEAQ (reference sequence). The CDR3 DNA reads TGTGCCAGCAGCTTGAGTGGTGAAGCTTTCTTT. Translating gives CASSLSGEAFF.

The table lists this clonotype with many counts. The chain has TRBV4-2 and TRBJ2-3; D may be TRBD2 (6 bases). Germline assignment: CDR1 LGHNA and CDR2 YNFKEQ. The V end was cut by 3 bases, the J end by 4 bases, with 11 bases between. The CDR3 extends over 14 amino acids. The CDR3 DNA is TGTGCCAGCAGCCAGCCGGACTACTCAGATACGCAGTATTTT. Its protein product is CASSQPDYSDTQYF.

The chain carries TRBV28 and TRBJ2-3; the D gene is possibly TRBD2 (5 bases). The germline V and J ends were trimmed by 3 bases and 6 bases, with 16 bases remaining between them. Germline CDR1 MDHEN, CDR2 SYDVKM. CDR3 length: 15 residues. The CDR3 nucleotides read TGTGCCAGCAGTTTCATTGGGTCTTCGGGGGATACGCAGTATTTT. Its protein is CASSFIGSSGDTQYF.

This clonotype was found a few times. This rearrangement joins TRBV5-5 to TRBJ2-2, with 8 bases matching TRBD1. CDR3 length: 16 residues. In germline, CDR1 is SGHKS, CDR2 YYEKEE (reference sequence). The V gene end was trimmed by 3 bases and the J gene end by 0 bases; junction bases not matched to a gene: 4. CDR3 nucleotide sequence: TGTGCCAGCAGCTCAGGGACAGGAGCGAACACCGGGGAGCTGTTTTTT. Translating gives CASSSGTGANTGELFF.

This clonotype has a handful of counts. The gene calls are TRBV6-2 or TRBV6-3 and TRBJ2-3; the D call may be TRBD1 or TRBD2 (5 bases each). V was cut by 6 bases and J by 2 bases, with 21 bases left in between. Germline V gene lookup returns CDR1 MNHEY and CDR2 SVGEGT. This CDR3 spans 17 amino acids. In DNA, the CDR3 is TGTGCCAGCAGCCCCGTCAATCAGGGACGGATCACAGATACGCAGTATTTT. Its protein product is CASSPVNQGRITDTQYF.

This clonotype was detected only a few times. The chain employs TRBV11-1 and TRBJ2-7; D possibly corresponds to TRBD1 (5 bases). Trimming pared 8 bases from V and 1 base from J, leaving 12 bases between. The CDR3 is made up of 13 amino acids. Germline values: CDR1 SGHAT, CDR2 FQDESV (reference sequence). CDR3 sequence (DNA): TGTGCCAGCGCTAAAGGGGTGTCCTACGAGCAGTACTTC. Protein: CASAKGVSYEQYF.

The chain carries TRBV20-1 and TRBJ2-4; D is possibly TRBD1 (6 bases). V lost 3 bases and J lost 0, with 24 bases in between. The CDR3 is made up of 19 amino acids. CDR1 is DFQATT and CDR2 is SNEGSKA in the germline V gene (reference sequence). The CDR3 here is CSARGLRDTSALAKNIQYF. The CDR3 DNA reads as TGCAGTGCTAGGGGCCTCCGGGACACATCCGCGCTAGCCAAAAACATTCAGTACTTC.

This chain connects TRBV6-2 or TRBV6-3 to TRBJ1-2; D possibly corresponds to TRBD1 (5 bases). Germline-derived CDR1 and CDR2 are MNHEY and SVGEGT. The CDR3 runs to 17 residues. Trimming took 5 bases from V and 0 from J, leaving 19 bases between them. DNA of the CDR3: TGTGCCAGCAGTCGACGGACAAGCACGATTTCTAACTATGGCTACACCTTC. It specifies CASSRRTSTISNYGYTF.

The CDR3 bases are TGCGCCAGCAGCTTGTGGGGGGGATTCCAAGAGACCCAGTACTTC. Its translation is CASSLWGGFQETQYF. The genes are TRBV5-1 and TRBJ2-5, with 7 positions matching TRBD2. Per germline, CDR1 SGHRS and CDR2 YFSETQ. CDR3 length equals 15 residues. Losses at the gene ends were 1 base for V and 1 base for J; bases not matched to a gene: 4.

The chain carries TRBV5-1 and TRBJ1-6; no reliable D call. The CDR3 spans 17 residues. Germline CDR1 is SGHRS and CDR2 is YFSETQ. V was clipped by 0 bases and J by 0 bases, with 10 bases between them. In DNA form, the CDR3 reads TGCGCCAGCAGCTTGGCCGGGCCGAGCTCCTATAATTCACCCCTCCACTTT. It specifies CASSLAGPSSYNSPLHF.